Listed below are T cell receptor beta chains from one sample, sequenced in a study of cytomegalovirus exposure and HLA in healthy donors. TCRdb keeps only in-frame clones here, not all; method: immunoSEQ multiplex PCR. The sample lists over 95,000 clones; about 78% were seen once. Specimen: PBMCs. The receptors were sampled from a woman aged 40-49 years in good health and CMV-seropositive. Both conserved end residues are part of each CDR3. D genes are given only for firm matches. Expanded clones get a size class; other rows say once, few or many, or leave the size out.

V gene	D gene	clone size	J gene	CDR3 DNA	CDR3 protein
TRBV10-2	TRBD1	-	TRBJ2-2	TGCGCCAGCAGCGGACCGGACAGGGGAAGTCGGGAGCTGTTTTTT	CASSGPDRGSRELFF
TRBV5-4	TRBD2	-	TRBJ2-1	TGTGCCAGCAGCCCTCGGACTAGCGGGGGGGCTAGTGAGCAGTTCTTC	CASSPRTSGGASEQFF
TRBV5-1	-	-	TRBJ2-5	TGCGCCAGCAGCTGGGGGCTTGGTGGGGCCCAAGAGACCCAGTACTTC	CASSWGLGGAQETQYF
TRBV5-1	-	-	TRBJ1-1	TGCGCCAGCAGCTTCGACAGGAGGACTGAAGCTTTCTTT	CASSFDRRTEAFF
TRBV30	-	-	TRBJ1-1	TGTGCCTGGAGTTCAACTACTAACACTGAAGCTTTCTTT	CAWSSTTNTEAFF
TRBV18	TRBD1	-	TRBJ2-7	TGTGCCAGCTCACCACCCTCAGGGGGCTACGAGCAGTACTTC	CASSPPSGGYEQYF
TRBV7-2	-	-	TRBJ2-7	TGTGCCAGCAGCTTGGAGTCTTCCTACGAGCAGTACTTC	CASSLESSYEQYF
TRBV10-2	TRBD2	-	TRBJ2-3	TGCGCCAGCAGAGCGGGGGGCACAGATACGCAGTATTTT	CASRAGGTDTQYF
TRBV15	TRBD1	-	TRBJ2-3	TGTGCCACCAGCAGTGGACAGGGGCAAGATACGCAGTATTTT	CATSSGQGQDTQYF
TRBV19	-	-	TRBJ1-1	TGTGCCAGTAGCCCAACAGGGATCATGGGGAACACTGAAGCTTTCTTT	CASSPTGIMGNTEAFF
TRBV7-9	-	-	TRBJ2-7	TGTGCCAGCAGCTCGGGACTTACACTACATTCCTACGAGCAGTACTTC	CASSSGLTLHSYEQYF
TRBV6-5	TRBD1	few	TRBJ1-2	TGTGCCAGCAGTCTGACGACAGGGGTTAACTATGGCTACACCTTC	CASSLTTGVNYGYTF
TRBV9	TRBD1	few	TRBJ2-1	TGTGCCAGCAGCCCGTCGACAGGGAGCTTGGGTGAGCAGTTCTTC	CASSPSTGSLGEQFF
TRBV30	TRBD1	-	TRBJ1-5	TGTGCCTGGAGTAGACAGGGGGCAGGCAATCAGCCCCAGCATTTT	CAWSRQGAGNQPQHF
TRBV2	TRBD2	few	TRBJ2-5	TGTGCCAGCGGCGTATCCGGGACTAAATCTCAAGAGACCCAGTACTTC	CASGVSGTKSQETQYF
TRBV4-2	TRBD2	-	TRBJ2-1	TGTGCCAGCAGCCAAGGATCGGGGGGGGGCTACAATGAGCAGTTCTTC	CASSQGSGGGYNEQFF